A single sample is the source of the 10 T cell receptor beta chains below, sequenced in a study of blood T cell repertoires in COVID-19. The assay was immunoSEQ multiplex PCR, and TCRdb's table has in-frame clones only and misses some. The data hold under 200,000 clones, with around 72% observed a single time. What was sequenced was peripheral blood. All receptors derive from a woman older than 75 with acute or convalescent COVID-19.

The genes are TRBV5-6 and TRBJ2-7; D remains ambiguous. Deletions cut 3 bases from V and 1 base from J, with 8 bases between. The CDR3 has 13 residues. The V gene's germline CDR1 is SGHDT and CDR2 YYEEEE. In nucleotides, the CDR3 is TGTGCCAGCAGCTCTCCTATTTCCTACGAGCAGTACTTC. It codes for CASSSPISYEQYF.

The genes are TRBV20-1 and TRBJ1-1, with D unresolved. Trimming removed 3 bases at V and 3 bases at J, with 11 bases between. Germline CDR1 and CDR2: DFQATT and SNEGSKA (reference sequence). The CDR3 loop spans 13 amino acids. CDR3 in DNA: TGCAGTGCTAGTATACCGGGAGACACTGAAGCTTTCTTT. As protein: CSASIPGDTEAFF.

The chain couples TRBV5-1 to TRBJ1-2; the D is unclear. The length of the CDR3 is 13 residues. Trimming pared 2 bases from V and 4 bases from J, leaving 9 bases between. Germline V gives CDR1 SGHRS, CDR2 YFSETQ. The CDR3 DNA is TGCGCCAGCAGCTTTCGCGAGGCCTATGGCTACACCTTC. It translates to CASSFREAYGYTF.

The V call is TRBV27, the J call TRBJ1-1, with a tentative D call TRBD1 (5 bases). V was shortened by 6 bases and J by 0 bases, with 11 bases between the two germline ends. The CDR3 totals 14 residues. Germline V gene lookup returns CDR1 MNHEY and CDR2 SMNVEV (reference sequence). CDR3 nucleotides: TGTGCCAGCAGCAAGACAGCTATGAACACTGAAGCTTTCTTT. Its translation is CASSKTAMNTEAFF.

In DNA, the CDR3 is TGCGCCACCGGGACAGACAACTATGGCTACACCTTC. It encodes CATGTDNYGYTF. The rearrangement uses TRBV5-1 and TRBJ1-2; 7 bases match TRBD1. With V trimmed by 9 bases and J by 2 bases, 4 bases remained unmatched. Germline V lookup: CDR1 SGHRS, CDR2 YFSETQ. CDR3 length equals 12 residues. The variable domain in full, completed from reference TRBV5-1 and TRBJ1-2, reads KAGVTQTPRYLIKTRGQQVTLSCSPISGHRSVSWYQQTPGQGLQFLFEYFSETQRNKGNFPGRFSGRQFSNSRSEMNVSTLELGDSALYLCATGTDNYGYTFGSGTRLTVV.

The V gene is TRBV27, the J gene TRBJ1-5; a weak D match, TRBD1 (6 bases). CDR3 length equals 14 residues. CDR1 and CDR2 (germline): MNHEY, SMNVEV (reference sequence). V lost 6 bases, J lost 2 bases, and 11 bases lay in between. The CDR3 sequence: CASSPRGGNQPQHF. The CDR3 DNA follows: TGTGCCAGCAGCCCCAGGGGAGGCAATCAGCCCCAGCATTTT.

This clone occurred once. This sequence joins TRBV14 and TRBJ2-5; D possibly corresponds to TRBD2 (5 bases). The CDR3 loop spans 14 amino acids. Germline-derived CDR1 and CDR2 are SGHDN and FVKESK. Trimming took off 4 bases at V and 4 bases at J, with 13 bases between the two ends. The CDR3 here is CASSRPSLAETQYF. CDR3 nucleotide sequence: TGTGCCAGCAGCCGGCCCTCCCTAGCAGAGACCCAGTACTTC. The full variable domain, with the rest looked up from reference TRBV14 and TRBJ2-5, is EAGVTQFPSHSVIEKGQTVTLRCDPISGHDNLYWYRRVMGKEIKFLLHFVKESKQDESGMPNNRFLAERTGGTYSTLKVQPAELEDSGVYFCASSRPSLAETQYFGPGTRLLVL.

J is TRBJ2-5 and V is TRBV18; tentative D call: TRBD2 (6 bases). The CDR3 sequence is 16 residues long. Germline V gene data show CDR1 as KGHSH and CDR2 as LQKENI. Trimming removed 0 bases from V and 5 bases from J, with 16 bases in between. The CDR3 bases are TGTGCCAGCTCACCACCCTCGTCCGGGGGTAGGGAGACCCAGTACTTC. This gives the protein CASSPPSSGGRETQYF.

This chain joins TRBV11-3 and TRBJ2-5; TRBD2 matches 9 bases. Germline V CDR1 and CDR2: SGHNT, YENEEA. The CDR3 extends over 16 amino acids. The ends lost 0 bases at V and 5 bases at J; junction bases unmatched: 7. Written as DNA, the CDR3 is TGTGCCAGCAGCTTAGATGCTAGCGGGACGGGTGAGACCCAGTACTTC. This codes for CASSLDASGTGETQYF.

This chain joins TRBV2 and TRBJ1-2, with D uncertain. V lost 6 bases and J lost 8, with 19 bases in between. This CDR3 contains 14 residues. Germline V gene lookup returns CDR1 SNHLY and CDR2 FYNNEI. CDR3 DNA: TGTGCCAGCAGGGCCGACCGGGTCGGAAGCGGCTACACCTTC. This gives the protein CASRADRVGSGYTF. The variable domain in full, with the rest retrieved from reference TRBV2 and TRBJ1-2, is EPEVTQTPSHQVTQMGQEVILRCVPISNHLYFYWYRQILGQKVEFLVSFYNNEISEKSEIFDDQFSVERPDGSNFTLKIRSTKLEDSAMYFCASRADRVGSGYTFGSGTRLTVV.